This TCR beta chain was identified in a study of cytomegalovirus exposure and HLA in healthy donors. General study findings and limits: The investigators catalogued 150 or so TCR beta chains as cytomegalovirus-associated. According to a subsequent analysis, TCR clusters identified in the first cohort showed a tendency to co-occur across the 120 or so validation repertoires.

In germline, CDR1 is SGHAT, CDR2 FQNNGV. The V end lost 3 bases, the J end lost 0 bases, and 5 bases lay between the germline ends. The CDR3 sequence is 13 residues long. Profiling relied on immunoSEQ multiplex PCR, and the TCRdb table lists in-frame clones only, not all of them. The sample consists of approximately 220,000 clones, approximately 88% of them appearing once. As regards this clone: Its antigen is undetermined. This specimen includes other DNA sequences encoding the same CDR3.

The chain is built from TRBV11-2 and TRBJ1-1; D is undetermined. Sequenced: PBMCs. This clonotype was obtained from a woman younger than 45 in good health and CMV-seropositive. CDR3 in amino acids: CASSFTVNTEAFF. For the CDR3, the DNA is TGTGCCAGCAGCTTTACGGTGAACACTGAAGCTTTCTTT. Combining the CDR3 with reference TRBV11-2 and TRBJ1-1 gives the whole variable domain EAGVAQSPRYKIIEKRQSVAFWCNPISGHATLYWYQQILGQGPKLLIQFQNNGVVDDSQLPKDRFSAERLKGVDSTLKIQPAKLEDSAVYLCASSFTVNTEAFFGQGTRLTVV.